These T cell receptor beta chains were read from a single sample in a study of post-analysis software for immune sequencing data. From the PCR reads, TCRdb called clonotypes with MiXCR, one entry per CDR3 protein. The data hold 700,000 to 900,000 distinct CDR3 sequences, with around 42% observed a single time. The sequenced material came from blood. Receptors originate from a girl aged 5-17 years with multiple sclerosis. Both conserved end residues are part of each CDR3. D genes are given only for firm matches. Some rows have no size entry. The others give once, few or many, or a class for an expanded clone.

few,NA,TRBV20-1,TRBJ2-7,CSARAQSYEQYF,TGCAGTGCTAGAGCACAATCCTACGAGCAGTACTTC
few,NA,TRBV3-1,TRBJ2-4,CASSDSGTENIQYF,TGTGCCAGCAGCGACTCCGGGACGGAAAACATTCAGTACTTC
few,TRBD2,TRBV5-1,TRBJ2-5,CASSTGLAGIYQETQYF,TGCGCCAGCAGCACCGGACTAGCGGGGATTTACCAAGAGACCCAGTACTTC
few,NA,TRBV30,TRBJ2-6,CAWRGGFSGANVLTF,TGTGCCTGGAGGGGAGGTTTCTCTGGGGCCAACGTCCTGACTTTC
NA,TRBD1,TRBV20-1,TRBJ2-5,CSARVQGARETQYF,TGCAGTGCTAGGGTACAGGGGGCTCGGGAGACCCAGTACTTC
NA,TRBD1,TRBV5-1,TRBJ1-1,CASSMTSGGENTEAFF,TGCGCCAGCAGCATGACTTCAGGGGGCGAGAACACTGAAGCTTTCTTT
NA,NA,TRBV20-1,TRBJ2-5,CSANREWAPYEQYF,TGCAGTGCTAACCGGGAGTGGGCCCCCTATGAGCAGTACTTC
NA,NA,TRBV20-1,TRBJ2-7,CSAPRALVGWEQYF,TGCAGTGCTCCAAGAGCCCTAGTGGGTTGGGAGCAGTACTTC
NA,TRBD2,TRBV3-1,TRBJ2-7,CASSQDPSGRAGEQYF,TGTGCCAGCAGCCAAGATCCTAGCGGGAGGGCCGGGGAGCAGTACTTC
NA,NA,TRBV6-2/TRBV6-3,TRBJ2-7,CASSQWGDPPLHEQYF,TGTGCCAGCAGTCAATGGGGCGACCCACCACTCCACGAGCAGTACTTC
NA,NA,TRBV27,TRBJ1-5,CASGIIANQPQHF,TGTGCCAGTGGAATTATCGCAAATCAGCCCCAGCATTTT
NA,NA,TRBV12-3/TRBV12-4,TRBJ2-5,CASSRLAAETQYF,TGTGCCAGCAGCCGGCTAGCAGCGGAGACCCAGTACTTC
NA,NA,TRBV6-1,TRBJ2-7,CASMTVYEQYF,TGTGCCAGCATGACAGTCTACGAGCAGTACTTC
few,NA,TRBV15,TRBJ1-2,CATSRDRVAANYGYTF,TGTGCCACCAGCAGAGATCGGGTAGCAGCTAACTATGGCTACACCTTC
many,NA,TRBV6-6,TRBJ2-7,CASSLKQGLSYEQYF,TGTGCCAGCAGTCTAAAACAGGGCCTCTCCTACGAGCAGTACTTC
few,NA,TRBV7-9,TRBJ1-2,CASSFGWDDYGYTF,TGTGCCAGCAGCTTTGGGTGGGACGACTATGGCTACACCTTC
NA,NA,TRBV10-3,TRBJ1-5,CAISEGGISNQPQHF,TGTGCCATCAGTGAAGGAGGGATTAGCAATCAGCCCCAGCATTTT